This T cell receptor beta chain was sequenced in a study of blood T cell repertoires in COVID-19. Authors' processing steps: Estimation of nucleated cell counts relied on the amplification of reference gene primers. Libraries were prepared by immunoSEQ multiplex PCR; TCRdb keeps only in-frame clonotypes and omits some of them. Clone size and V and J calls were adopted from that table, with D and trimming inferred from the DNA. The table includes some 80,000 clones, 79% detected once. The receptor comes from a woman of 80 years or more with active or convalescent COVID-19. Sequencing was carried out using peripheral blood.

The CDR3 loop reads CASSPSPSVGELFF. The DNA for the CDR3 is TGTGCCAGCAGCCCCTCCCCGTCCGTCGGGGAGCTGTTTTTT. The V call is TRBV7-6, the J call TRBJ2-2; no firm D call. Germline values: CDR1 SGHVS, CDR2 FNYEAQ. The CDR3 has 14 residues. V was clipped by 5 bases and J by 7 bases, with 14 bases between them.